This entry is about one T cell receptor (beta chain). The source of the sample is a study of blood T cell repertoires in COVID-19. At the level of the study: Specimens from acute and convalescent COVID-19 originated in the United States, Italy and Spain. From T cells, B-cell-depleted T cells, or PBMCs came the material, which was cDNA or gDNA.

The CDR3 covers 13 residues. Trimming removed 5 bases at V and 0 bases at J, with 7 bases between. The germline gives CDR1 KGHSH, CDR2 LQKENI. Per the original methods: The authors estimated nucleated cell counts from reference gene primer amplification. TCRdb's copy holds only in-frame clones and misses some; the assay was immunoSEQ multiplex PCR. The DNA was the basis for D and trimming; V, J and clone size are from that table. In the table there are around 70,000 clones, around 80% of which are singletons. What was sequenced was peripheral blood. The origin of this receptor is a human donor in a cohort sampled during active COVID-19. V usage is TRBV18 and J usage is TRBJ1-1, with D possibly being TRBD1 (5 bases). The DNA of the CDR3 is TGTGCCAGCTCATTGGACATGAACACTGAAGCTTTCTTT. It encodes CASSLDMNTEAFF. Filled out from reference TRBV18 and TRBJ1-1, the complete variable domain reads NAGVMQNPRHLVRRRGQEARLRCSPMKGHSHVYWYRQLPEEGLKFMVYLQKENIIDESGMPKERFSAEFPKEGPSILRIQQVVRGDSAAYFCASSLDMNTEAFFGQGTRLTVV.